The TCR beta chain described here comes from a study of shared clonotypes between healthy human individuals. Naive CD8 cells lacked CD45RO and underwent positive selection for CCR7, leaving out terminally differentiated effector memory CD45RA+ cells. The donors, healthy adults who were HIV-negative, had experienced no recent acute infections or vaccinations. Trimming removed 8 bases at V and 3 bases at J, with 13 bases between. Germline V lookup: CDR1 MNHEY, CDR2 SVGAGI. The CDR3 totals 13 residues. The table came from immunoSEQ multiplex PCR; TCRdb's copy has only in-frame clones and leaves some out. The sample lists approximately 1.9 million clones, just under 95% seen once, with about 1.7% in the top ten.

The chain is built from TRBV6-5 and TRBJ1-2; D uncertain. Sequencing input: naive CD8+ T cells from PBMCs. This sequence was found in a young man in good health. Some clones in this sample may be carry-over from other donors' samples. The CDR3 here is CASSMGRDYGYTF. CDR3 nucleotides: TGTGCCAGCTCAATGGGTCGGGACTATGGCTACACCTTC.